The sample holds one count of the clone carrying this T cell receptor beta chain. Original analysis: Reference gene primers were amplified, and this amplification served to estimate nucleated cell counts. TCRdb's copy holds only in-frame clones and misses some; the assay was immunoSEQ multiplex PCR. V, J and clone size derive from that table, while D and trimming were established from the DNA sequence. The table includes around 260,000 clones, just over 85% detected once. This specimen comes from a study of blood T cell repertoires in COVID-19. Study at large: The samples span acute and convalescent COVID-19 from the United States, Italy and Spain.

Per the germline V gene, CDR1 is SNHLY and CDR2 is FYNNEI. With 9 bases removed from V and 1 base from J, the gap between germline ends came to 14 bases. The CDR3 covers 14 residues. This sequence was found in a woman in her thirties with active or convalescent COVID-19. V is TRBV2 and J is TRBJ2-3; weak D call: TRBD1 (5 bases). Sequences were obtained from peripheral blood. The DNA of the CDR3 is TGTGCCAGGGCGACAGCCGCCGGCACAGATACGCAGTATTTT. It translates to CARATAAGTDTQYF.